Listed here are 7 T cell receptor beta chains from one sample, sequenced in a study of blood T cells in healthy people across ages. A J-beta primer mix and a sample-barcoded 5' primer were used in a second PCR of about 7 to 12 cycles. Each CDR3 protein gets one entry after TCRdb re-called the 5' RACE reads with MiXCR. The table records more than 1.4 million distinct CDR3 sequences, roughly 45% of them present only once. The sequenced sample consisted of blood. The receptors were gathered from a woman younger than 30 in good health.

This clonotype was counted once. The chain joins TRBV7-2 to TRBJ2-7; TRBD1 is a possible D gene (6 bases). CDR3 length equals 16 residues. The V and J ends lost 5 bases and 0 bases respectively, with 17 bases between them. Germline loops: CDR1 SGHTA, CDR2 FQGNSA. This CDR3 is CASSGWAGAFSYEQYF. As DNA, the CDR3 is TGTGCCAGCAGCGGGTGGGCAGGGGCCTTCTCCTACGAGCAGTACTTC. Complete variable domain (other parts from reference TRBV7-2 and TRBJ2-7): GAGVSQSPSNKVTEKGKDVELRCDPISGHTALYWYRQSLGQGLEFLIYFQGNSAPDKSGLPSDRFSAERTGGSVSTLTIQRTQQEDSAVYLCASSGWAGAFSYEQYFGPGTRLTVT.

The table lists this clonotype with a few counts. The CDR3 bases are TGTGCCGTCTCCATCCGAGGCGGGGGAGTTCAAGAGACCCAGTACTTC. Amino acid sequence: CAVSIRGGGVQETQYF. J is TRBJ2-5 and V is TRBV7-8; the match to TRBD2 covers 7 bases. J was trimmed by 2 bases and V by 11 bases; bases with no gene match: 17. This CDR3 spans 16 amino acids. The germline gives CDR1 SGHVS, CDR2 FQNEAQ. Drawing the rest from reference TRBV7-8 and TRBJ2-5, the complete variable domain is GAGVSQSPRYKVAKRGQDVALRCDPISGHVSLFWYQQALGQGPEFLTYFQNEAQLDKSGLPSDRFFAERPEGSVSTLKIQRTQQEDSAVYLCAVSIRGGGVQETQYFGPGTRLLVL.

The gene calls are TRBV30 and TRBJ1-2; no definite D call. Trimming took off 0 bases at V and 7 bases at J, with 9 bases between the two ends. Germline assignment: CDR1 GTSNPN and CDR2 SVGIG (reference sequence). This CDR3 is 12 amino acids long. CDR3 amino acids: CAWSVTRPGYTF. In DNA, the CDR3 is TGTGCCTGGAGTGTTACCAGGCCTGGCTACACCTTC.

The chain is built from TRBV7-6 and TRBJ2-1, with 9 bases aligning to TRBD1. CDR1 and CDR2 from the germline V gene are SGHVS and FNYEAQ. This CDR3 has 15 residues. V trimming: 6 bases; J trimming: 2 bases; junction bases outside the gene matches: 5. CDR3 loop: CASSQGQGTYNEQFF. The CDR3 coding sequence is TGTGCCAGCAGTCAGGGACAGGGAACCTACAATGAGCAGTTCTTC.

J is TRBJ2-1 and V is TRBV4-1; 9 bases line up with TRBD1. CDR3 length: 16 amino acids. The ends lost 0 bases at V and 13 bases at J; junction bases unmatched: 13. Germline CDR1 MGHRA, CDR2 YSYEKL. CDR3 sequence (DNA): TGCGCCAGCAGCCAAGACGGACAGGGGACCCAGGAGACCCAGTTCTTC. It is translated as CASSQDGQGTQETQFF.

The rearrangement uses TRBV7-8 and TRBJ1-1; D is uncertain. The CDR3 covers 12 residues. The V end lost 1 base, the J end lost 11 bases, and 11 bases lay between the germline ends. Germline V gene data show CDR1 as SGHVS and CDR2 as FQNEAQ. The CDR3 protein is CASSLGSFMAFF. In nucleotides, the CDR3 is TGTGCCAGCAGCTTAGGATCCTTTATGGCTTTCTTT.

V usage is TRBV6-6 and J usage is TRBJ2-1; 8 positions agree with TRBD2. The CDR3 has 16 amino acids. Germline V gives CDR1 MNHNY, CDR2 SVGAGI (reference sequence). The V segment lost 0 bases and the J segment 8 bases; nucleotides outside the gene matches: 9. CDR3 region: CASSYSRTSPPDEQFF. The CDR3 DNA reads as TGTGCCAGCAGTTACTCTCGGACTAGCCCGCCTGATGAGCAGTTCTTC.